Below are 27 T cell receptor beta chains sequenced from a single sample in a study of blood T cell repertoires in COVID-19. Method: immunoSEQ multiplex PCR; TCRdb's copy keeps in-frame clones and lacks some. The sample lists 130,000 or so clones; around 83% were seen once. Sequencing was performed on peripheral blood. The source is a man aged 25 to 40 with COVID-19, enrolled during active disease.

The rearrangement links TRBV10-3 to TRBJ2-2, with D perhaps TRBD2 (6 bases). The V end was cut by 4 bases, the J end by 7 bases, with 13 bases between. The germline gives CDR1 ENHRY, CDR2 SYGVKD. The CDR3 has 14 residues. The CDR3 region has the DNA TGTGCCATCAGTGGCCGGGACTCCCTCGGGGAGCTGTTTTTT. As protein: CAISGRDSLGELFF.

Only a few counts were recorded for this clone. The V and J genes are TRBV9 and TRBJ2-7; 7 bases fit TRBD1. Germline lookup yields CDR1 SGDLS and CDR2 YYNGEE. This CDR3 has 13 residues. With 4 bases clipped from V and 5 bases from J, the junction kept 6 bases outside the gene matches. The CDR3 sequence: CASSPTTGNEQYF. DNA of the CDR3: TGTGCCAGCAGCCCTACGACAGGGAACGAGCAGTACTTC.

V is TRBV5-1 and J is TRBJ2-5; no reliable D call. The V and J ends lost 3 bases and 2 bases respectively, with 8 bases between them. CDR1 is SGHRS and CDR2 is YFSETQ in the germline V gene. This CDR3 has 13 residues. CDR3 sequence (DNA): TGCGCCAGCAGCTACAGCTCACAAGAGACCCAGTACTTC. Protein sequence: CASSYSSQETQYF.

The chain couples TRBV7-9 to TRBJ1-2; a possible D gene is TRBD1 (5 bases). Germline CDR1 reads SEHNR; CDR2 reads FQNEAQ (reference sequence). This CDR3 has 16 residues. Trimming took off 2 bases at V and 6 bases at J, with 19 bases between the two ends. In DNA, the CDR3 is TGTGCCAGCAGCTTATGGGGGACTCGGCCTGGGGATGGCTACACCTTC. Protein product: CASSLWGTRPGDGYTF.

The V gene is TRBV27, the J gene TRBJ2-2; TRBD2 aligns across 9 bases. Per germline, CDR1 MNHEY and CDR2 SMNVEV (reference sequence). The CDR3 is 20 amino acids. V dropped 4 bases and J dropped 6; count of bases not matched to a gene: 21. CDR3 region: CASSSSGLALGRRSAGELFF. The CDR3 DNA reads TGTGCCAGCAGTTCCTCAGGACTAGCGTTAGGTCGTCGTAGCGCCGGGGAGCTGTTTTTT.

The chain couples TRBV5-6 to TRBJ1-5; weak D call: TRBD1 (5 bases). Trimming removed 4 bases from V and 5 bases from J, with 13 bases in between. The CDR3 spans 14 residues. In germline, CDR1 is SGHDT, CDR2 YYEEEE. Here the CDR3 DNA reads TGTGCCAGCAGCCGTGACAGCTACGATCAGCCCCAGCATTTT. It codes for CASSRDSYDQPQHF. The full variable domain, in which reference TRBV5-6 and TRBJ1-5 provide the parts outside the CDR3, is DAGVTQSPTHLIKTRGQQVTLRCSPKSGHDTVSWYQQALGQGPQFIFQYYEEEERQRGNFPDRFSGHQFPNYSSELNVNALLLGDSALYLCASSRDSYDQPQHFGDGTRLSIL.

This clone has just a few counts. This chain uses TRBV28 with TRBJ1-2; 7 bases agree with TRBD1. J lost 0 bases, V lost 5 bases, and 6 bases had no gene match. Germline lookup yields CDR1 MDHEN and CDR2 SYDVKM. The CDR3 has 15 amino acids. CDR3 protein: CASSKRQGTNYGYTF. DNA of the CDR3: TGTGCCAGCAGTAAACGACAGGGAACTAACTATGGCTACACCTTC.

V is TRBV6-5 and J is TRBJ2-3; D is possibly TRBD2 (6 bases). The CDR3 has 11 amino acids. Germline-derived CDR1 and CDR2 are MNHEY and SVGAGI. The V gene lost 8 bases and the J gene lost 14 bases, with 17 bases spanning the gap. The CDR3 DNA sequence: TGTGCCAGCCGGGGGAGGACGGATCTGTATTTT. Its translation is CASRGRTDLYF.

The CDR3 DNA reads TGTGCCAGCAGCATGAGCGAAAAACTGTTTTTT. Its protein is CASSMSEKLFF. The chain couples TRBV21-1 to TRBJ1-4. TRBV21-1 is annotated as a pseudogene. The CDR3 totals 11 residues.

A single count supports this clone. The chain has TRBV10-2 and TRBJ2-7; possible D gene TRBD2, 6 bases. Trimming stripped 2 bases from V and 1 base from J, with 15 bases between. The CDR3 runs 16 residues. Germline V gives CDR1 WSHSY, CDR2 SAAADI. CDR3 DNA sequence: TGCGCCAGCAGTGAGCCGACAGAGCGGGTGTCCTACGAGCAGTACTTC. It translates to CASSEPTERVSYEQYF.

This clone was observed a few times. This chain connects TRBV19 to TRBJ2-4, with 7 bases fitting TRBD2. V was clipped by 5 bases and J by 3 bases; unmatched bases: 7. The germline V gene encodes CDR1 LNHDA and CDR2 SQIVND (reference sequence). This CDR3 contains 15 residues. The CDR3 loop reads CASSRWEGDKNIQYF. The CDR3 bases are TGTGCCAGTAGTCGGTGGGAGGGCGACAAAAACATTCAGTACTTC.

The gene calls are TRBV5-6 and TRBJ2-3; 9 bases align to TRBD2. Germline V lookup: CDR1 SGHDT, CDR2 YYEEEE. The CDR3 is 16 residues long. V lost 4 bases to trimming and J lost 1 base; unmatched junction nucleotides: 7. The CDR3, as DNA: TGTGCCAGCAGCCGACTAGCGGTGGGTGGCACAGATACGCAGTATTTT. Its protein is CASSRLAVGGTDTQYF.

V is TRBV2 and J is TRBJ1-3; unclear D gene. The CDR3 has 13 residues. The germline gives CDR1 SNHLY, CDR2 FYNNEI. Trimming removed 8 bases from V and 4 bases from J, with 12 bases in between. CDR3 residues: CASRPDSGNTIYF. CDR3 nucleotide sequence: TGTGCCAGCCGGCCAGACTCGGGAAACACCATATATTTT.

This chain joins TRBV7-2 and TRBJ2-3, with D possibly matching TRBD2 (6 bases). The CDR3 is 15 amino acids. V dropped 5 bases and J dropped 4 bases, with 16 bases sitting between them. The germline CDR1 and CDR2 sequences are SGHTA and FQGNSA. The CDR3 spells CASSHARRAADTQYF. Written as DNA, the CDR3 is TGTGCCAGCAGCCATGCCCGGAGGGCCGCAGATACGCAGTATTTT.

The chain couples TRBV19 to TRBJ2-7, with 11 bases identical to TRBD1. The CDR3 loop spans 15 amino acids. The germline gives CDR1 LNHDA, CDR2 SQIVND (reference sequence). The J segment lost 2 bases and the V segment lost 5 bases, leaving 5 bases of the junction unmatched. CDR3 in amino acids: CASSPRGQGAYEQYF. CDR3 DNA sequence: TGTGCCAGTAGTCCCAGGGGACAGGGGGCCTACGAGCAGTACTTC. Variable domain in full (rest from reference TRBV19 and TRBJ2-7): DGGITQSPKYLFRKEGQNVTLSCEQNLNHDAMYWYRQDPGQGLRLIYYSQIVNDFQKGDIAEGYSVSREKKESFPLTVTSAQKNPTAFYLCASSPRGQGAYEQYFGPGTRLTVT.

The rearrangement uses TRBV19 and TRBJ1-2; D is undetermined. Germline loops: CDR1 LNHDA, CDR2 SQIVND (reference sequence). Trimming shortened V by 2 bases and J by 4 bases, and 11 bases separated the two germline ends. The length of the CDR3 is 14 residues. CDR3 amino acids: CASSIMGSSYGYTF. CDR3 nucleotide sequence: TGTGCCAGTAGTATAATGGGCAGCTCCTATGGCTACACCTTC. The whole variable domain, filled in from reference TRBV19 and TRBJ1-2, reads DGGITQSPKYLFRKEGQNVTLSCEQNLNHDAMYWYRQDPGQGLRLIYYSQIVNDFQKGDIAEGYSVSREKKESFPLTVTSAQKNPTAFYLCASSIMGSSYGYTFGSGTRLTVV.

The chain joins TRBV11-2 to TRBJ1-1; TRBD1 is a possible D gene (6 bases). The CDR3 runs 14 residues. Germline CDR1 and CDR2: SGHAT and FQNNGV. Trimming cost V 1 base and J 7 bases, with 13 bases left between them. In DNA, the CDR3 is TGTGCCAGCAGCTTAGGTACAGGGTTGGTTGAAGCTTTCTTT. This codes for CASSLGTGLVEAFF.

V gene TRBV27 combines with J gene TRBJ2-7; TRBD2 matches at 7 bases. Germline V gives CDR1 MNHEY, CDR2 SMNVEV (reference sequence). This CDR3 spans 15 amino acids. The junction had 8 bases not matched to a gene; V was cut back by 3 bases and J by 3 bases. CDR3 residues: CASSFSPAGIYEQYF. In DNA, the CDR3 is TGTGCCAGCAGTTTTTCACCAGCGGGAATCTACGAGCAGTACTTC.

V and J are TRBV2 and TRBJ2-5, with 9 nucleotides matching TRBD1. The J segment lost 2 bases and the V segment lost 6 bases, leaving 4 bases of the junction unmatched. CDR3 length: 14 residues. Germline V gene sequence: CDR1 SNHLY, CDR2 FYNNEI. The DNA of the CDR3 is TGTGCCAGCAGGGGACAGGGAAGGCAAGAGACCCAGTACTTC. It translates to CASRGQGRQETQYF.

The chain recombines TRBV7-8 with TRBJ2-3; a weak D match, TRBD2 (5 bases). The CDR3 extends over 15 amino acids. The V end lost 4 bases, the J end lost 2 bases, and 13 bases lay between the germline ends. The germline gives CDR1 SGHVS, CDR2 FQNEAQ. The CDR3 nucleotides read TGTGCCAGCAGCTCCCTGTCCCGGGACACAGATACGCAGTATTTT. This gives the protein CASSSLSRDTDTQYF.

The J gene is TRBJ2-5, the V gene TRBV9; TRBD1 matches at 11 bases. This CDR3 is built from 16 residues. The germline V gene has CDR1 SGDLS and CDR2 YYNGEE. The J segment lost 1 base and the V segment lost 4 bases, leaving 6 bases of the junction unmatched. CDR3 protein: CASSSRDRGTQETQYF. The DNA for the CDR3 is TGTGCCAGCAGCTCCCGGGACAGGGGGACCCAAGAGACCCAGTACTTC.

The V and J genes are TRBV11-3 and TRBJ2-1; TRBD2 matches at 9 bases. The CDR3 consists of 16 residues. V shed 0 bases, J shed 5 bases, and the junction held 5 bases outside the gene matches. Per the germline V gene, CDR1 is SGHNT and CDR2 is YENEEA. The CDR3: CASSLDGPSGDNEQFF. The CDR3 DNA reads as TGTGCCAGCAGCTTAGATGGGCCTAGCGGGGACAATGAGCAGTTCTTC.

This chain connects TRBV10-3 to TRBJ2-2; 7 bases are shared with TRBD2. The J segment lost 3 bases and the V segment lost 6 bases, leaving 7 bases of the junction unmatched. CDR1 and CDR2 from the germline V gene are ENHRY and SYGVKD. This CDR3 comprises 15 residues. The DNA for the CDR3 is TGTGCCATCAGGAGGGGAGGGCCGGACACCGGGGAGCTGTTTTTT. It is translated as CAIRRGGPDTGELFF.

This chain joins TRBV7-9 and TRBJ1-4; tentatively, D is TRBD1 (6 bases). The germline gives CDR1 SEHNR, CDR2 FQNEAQ (reference sequence). The CDR3 is 18 amino acids. V lost 0 bases and J lost 8, with 22 bases in between. The CDR3 protein is CASSLAPRKTGRQEKLFF. CDR3 DNA sequence: TGTGCCAGCAGCTTAGCCCCGAGAAAGACAGGCCGGCAGGAAAAACTGTTTTTT.

This clone appeared many times. The chain links TRBV11-2 to TRBJ2-1; 7 nucleotides match TRBD2. The J segment lost 5 bases and the V segment lost 8 bases, leaving 9 bases of the junction unmatched. Germline V gene data show CDR1 as SGHAT and CDR2 as FQNNGV. The CDR3 totals 14 residues. CDR3 residues: CASGRERLDNEQFF. Here the CDR3 DNA reads TGTGCCAGCGGGAGGGAGCGCCTTGACAATGAGCAGTTCTTC.

The rearrangement uses TRBV3-1 (or the pseudogene TRBV3-2) and TRBJ2-7; D is unclear. The germline V gene encodes CDR1 LGHDT and CDR2 YNNKEL (reference sequence). The CDR3 is 13 residues long. Trimming removed 2 bases at V and 4 bases at J, with 9 bases between. The CDR3 DNA reads as TGTGCCAGCAGCCAACAGTCCGGGTACGAGCAGTACTTC. Translated: CASSQQSGYEQYF.

The V call is TRBV7-9, the J call TRBJ2-7, with a tentative D call TRBD1 (5 bases). Looked up from germline, CDR1 is SEHNR and CDR2 is FQNEAQ (reference sequence). With 3 bases removed from V and 0 bases from J, the gap between germline ends came to 9 bases. The CDR3 has 14 amino acids. The CDR3 region is CASSFLTGSYEQYF. Written as DNA, the CDR3 is TGTGCCAGCAGCTTCTTAACAGGCTCCTACGAGCAGTACTTC.